This TCR beta chain was retrieved from a study of metastatic and nonmetastatic thyroid tumors (dated by TCRdb to 2018 to 2021). Background on the whole study: Repertoires from peripheral blood and from tumor or nodule tissue samples of malignant and benign thyroid patients were compared.

This clone was seen more than once but under ten times. The antigen it binds to is not known. Within one base of it there is no much larger clone, and no base qualities were kept. General study outcomes and caveats: In both blood and tumor samples, malignant tumors were reported to have significantly higher TCR beta diversity than benign nodules.

No patient had received any treatment before thyroid surgery. Using T-cell receptor beta sequencing, the researchers looked back retrospectively at clinical samples from patients, gathered between about 2012 and 2018. The V end gives up 7 bases and the J end 5 bases, leaving 11 bases in the junction not matched to a gene. The CDR1 and CDR2 encoded by the germline V gene are MNHNS and SASEGT. Inclusive of the bounding cysteine and phenylalanine, the CDR3 is 15 residues long. Kept here is only the CDR3 DNA, which spans 45 bases and is read in frame from base 1. The library relied on PCR. The instrument given in TCRdb is Illumina HiSeq 4000. High-throughput sequencing was used to profile the TCR beta-chain CDR3 region of every patient. In the paper's pipeline: Drawing on CDR3 differences between clinicopathological groups, the researchers built a classifier meant to tell apart patients with distant-metastatic papillary thyroid cancer. The Shannon index was used to measure repertoire diversity, and the Morisita-Horn index was used to measure how similar tumor and blood repertoires were. Through fastp at Q25 and MiXCR, TCRdb rebuilt clones from the public reads, retaining in-frame beta chains. The V and J calls here are based on TCRdb, not the publication. The sample profile shows about 15,000 clones; 30% to 40% of them were found once. The ten biggest clones cover roughly a tenth of the sample.

The rearranged segments are TRBV6-1 and TRBJ2-3, with 8 bases matching TRBD2. This receptor was obtained from a female donor with papillary thyroid cancer or a benign thyroid nodule (not recorded which). Some clones in this sample may be carry-over from other donors' samples. Sequences were obtained from blood. The CDR3 sequence is CASIVVGGARDTQYF. Here is the DNA: TGTGCCAGCATAGTAGTCGGGGGGGCCAGAGATACGCAGTATTTT.